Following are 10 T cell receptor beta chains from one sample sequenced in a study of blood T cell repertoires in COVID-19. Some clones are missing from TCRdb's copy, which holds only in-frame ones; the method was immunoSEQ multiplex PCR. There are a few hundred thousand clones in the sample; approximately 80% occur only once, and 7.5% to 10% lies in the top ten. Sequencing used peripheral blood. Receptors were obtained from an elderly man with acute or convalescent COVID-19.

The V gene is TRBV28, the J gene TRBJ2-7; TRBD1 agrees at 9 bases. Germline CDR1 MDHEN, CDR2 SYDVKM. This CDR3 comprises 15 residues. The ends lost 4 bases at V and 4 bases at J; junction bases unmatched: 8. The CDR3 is CASSSGDRAEYEQYF. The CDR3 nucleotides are TGTGCCAGCAGTTCTGGGGACAGGGCAGAATACGAGCAGTACTTC. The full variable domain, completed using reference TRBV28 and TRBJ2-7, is DVKVTQSSRYLVKRTGEKVFLECVQDMDHENMFWYRQDPGLGLRLIYFSYDVKMKEKGDIPEGYSVSREKKERFSLILESASTNQTSMYLCASSSGDRAEYEQYFGPGTRLTVT.

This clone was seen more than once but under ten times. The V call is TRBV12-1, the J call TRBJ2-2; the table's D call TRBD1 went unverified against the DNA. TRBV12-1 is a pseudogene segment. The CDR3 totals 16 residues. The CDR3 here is CASSLAGQGNTGELFF. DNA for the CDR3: TGTGCCAGCAGCTTGGCGGGACAGGGTAACACCGGGGAGCTGTTTTTT.

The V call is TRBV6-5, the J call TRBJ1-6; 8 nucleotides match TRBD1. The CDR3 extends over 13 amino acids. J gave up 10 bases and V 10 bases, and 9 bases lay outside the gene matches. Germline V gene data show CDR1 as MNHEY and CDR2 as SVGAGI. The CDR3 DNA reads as TGTGCCAACCAGCAGGGGGCGAGATCACCCCTCCACTTT. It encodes CANQQGARSPLHF.

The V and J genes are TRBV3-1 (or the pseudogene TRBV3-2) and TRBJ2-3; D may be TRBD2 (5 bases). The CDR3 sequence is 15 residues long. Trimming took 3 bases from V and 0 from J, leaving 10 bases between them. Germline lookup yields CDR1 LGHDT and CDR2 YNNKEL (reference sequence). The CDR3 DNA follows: TGTGCCAGCAGCCAGTCACGGGGTAGCACAGATACGCAGTATTTT. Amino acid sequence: CASSQSRGSTDTQYF.

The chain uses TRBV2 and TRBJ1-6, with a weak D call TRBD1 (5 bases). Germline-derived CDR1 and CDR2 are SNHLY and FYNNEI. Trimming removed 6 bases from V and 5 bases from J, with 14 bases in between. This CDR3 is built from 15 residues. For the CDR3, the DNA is TGTGCCAGCAGCCTGATCGGGGGAGATAATTCACCCCTCCACTTT. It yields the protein CASSLIGGDNSPLHF.

The chain's CDR3 is CASSLPGGNTGELFF. CDR3 bases: TGCGCCAGCAGCTTACCAGGGGGCAACACCGGGGAGCTGTTTTTT. The V and J genes are TRBV5-1 and TRBJ2-2; 8 bases fit TRBD1. The length of the CDR3 is 15 residues. Per the germline V gene, CDR1 is SGHRS and CDR2 is YFSETQ. With V trimmed by 2 bases and J by 2 bases, 2 bases remained unmatched.

The CDR3: CASSLARRLAGDSYEQYF. The CDR3 nucleotides read TGTGCCAGCAGCTTAGCGCGCCGGCTAGCGGGAGACTCCTACGAGCAGTACTTC. The chain combines TRBV7-6 with TRBJ2-7; 10 bases map to TRBD2. CDR1 and CDR2 from the germline V gene are SGHVS and FNYEAQ. The CDR3 is 18 residues long. Trimming cost V 0 bases and J 0 bases; bases outside gene matches: 8.

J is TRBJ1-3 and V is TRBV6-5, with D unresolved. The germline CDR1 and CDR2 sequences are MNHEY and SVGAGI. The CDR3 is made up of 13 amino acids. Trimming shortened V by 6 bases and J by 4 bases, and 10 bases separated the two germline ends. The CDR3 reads CASREALGNTIYF. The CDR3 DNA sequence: TGTGCCAGCAGGGAGGCGTTGGGAAACACCATATATTTT.

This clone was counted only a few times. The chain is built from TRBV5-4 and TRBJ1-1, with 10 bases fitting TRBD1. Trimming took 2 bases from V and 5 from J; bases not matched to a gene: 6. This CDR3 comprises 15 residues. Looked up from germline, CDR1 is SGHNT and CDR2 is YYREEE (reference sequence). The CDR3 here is CASSFRDRGMTEAFF. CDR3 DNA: TGTGCCAGCAGCTTCCGGGACAGGGGAATGACTGAAGCTTTCTTT.

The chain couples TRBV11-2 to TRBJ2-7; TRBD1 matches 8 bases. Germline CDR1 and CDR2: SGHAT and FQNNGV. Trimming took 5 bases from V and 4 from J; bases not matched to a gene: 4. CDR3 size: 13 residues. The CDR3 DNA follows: TGTGCCAGCAGCCGGACAGGGACATACGAGCAGTACTTC. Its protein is CASSRTGTYEQYF.